These 32 T cell receptor beta chains share one sample of origin, sequenced in a study of T cells in Graves' hyperthyroidism and ophthalmopathy. What was amplified from RNA transcripts were TCR beta CDR3 regions. HTBI primers drove first-round RT-PCR of the TCR CDR3. TCRdb reanalysed the multiplex PCR reads using MiXCR and keeps one entry per CDR3 protein. Among 220,000 or so distinct CDR3 sequences listed, about 15% were seen once. Sequenced sample: blood. The receptors here all came from a woman under 30 with Graves' ophthalmopathy.

At least ten counts were recorded for this clonotype. The V gene is TRBV5-1, the J gene TRBJ2-3; TRBD1 might be the D (6 bases). The ends were cut back, 3 bases at V and 6 bases at J, with 17 bases in the middle. CDR3 length: 15 residues. Germline CDR1 and CDR2: SGHRS and YFSETQ. This CDR3 reads CASSSPGHQPDTQYF. The DNA for the CDR3 is TGCGCCAGCAGCTCTCCGGGACACCAACCGGATACGCAGTATTTT.

This rearrangement joins TRBV5-1 to TRBJ2-5, with D possibly being TRBD1 (6 bases). The CDR3 has 14 residues. Germline CDR1 SGHRS, CDR2 YFSETQ. V lost 4 bases, J lost 6 bases, and 16 bases lay in between. The CDR3 here is CASSGGQTVQTQYF. For the CDR3, the DNA is TGCGCCAGCAGCGGCGGACAGACGGTTCAGACCCAGTACTTC.

This clonotype appeared many times. The chain employs TRBV6-2 or TRBV6-3 and TRBJ2-6; D not certain. Germline CDR1 is MNHEY and CDR2 is SVGEGT. Trimming removed 5 bases from V and 0 bases from J, with 8 bases in between. The CDR3 loop spans 15 amino acids. CDR3 sequence reads: CASSPTGSGANVLTF. The CDR3 DNA follows: TGTGCCAGCAGTCCAACTGGCTCTGGGGCCAACGTCCTGACTTTC.

In this sample, this clonotype turned up a few times. This could be a read error, since a much larger clone is one nucleotide away. The chain recombines TRBV7-8 with TRBJ2-5, with D tentatively TRBD1 or TRBD2 (5 bases each). The germline CDR1 and CDR2 sequences are SGHVS and FQNEAQ. This CDR3 spans 14 amino acids. V was cut by 5 bases and J by 4 bases, with 14 bases left in between. The CDR3 nucleotides read TGTGCCAGCAGCCTAATGGGGGAGCGAGAGACCCAGTACTTC. Its translation: CASSLMGERETQYF.

As regards this clonotype: Because the CDR3's place on the DNA is in doubt, the DNA is left out and the CDR3 is given as listed by TCRdb. The V and J genes are TRBV2 and TRBJ1-1. Germline CDR1 reads SNHLY; CDR2 reads FYNNEI. The CDR3 region is 24 residues in length, termini included. The CDR3 loop is CASTNQTSMYLCASTRGARTEAFF.

This clonotype showed up just a few times. The chain carries TRBV24-1 and TRBJ2-2; perhaps TRBD2 as D (6 bases). The CDR3 contains 12 residues. Germline lookup yields CDR1 KGHDR and CDR2 SFDVKD. The V end lost 5 bases, the J end lost 11 bases, and 11 bases lay between the germline ends. This chain's CDR3 is CATSVSGVELFF. For the CDR3, the DNA is TGTGCCACCAGTGTTAGCGGTGTAGAGCTGTTTTTT.

The chain recombines TRBV19 with TRBJ2-1; D is perhaps TRBD2 (6 bases). Germline V gene lookup returns CDR1 LNHDA and CDR2 SQIVND (reference sequence). V dropped 5 bases and J dropped 7 bases, with 18 bases sitting between them. This CDR3 is 15 amino acids long. The CDR3 DNA follows: TGTGCCAGTAGTTCCAACGCGGCTAGCGTTAATGAGCAGTTCTTC. As protein: CASSSNAASVNEQFF.

This clonotype has ten or more counts. J is TRBJ2-7 and V is TRBV9; a possible D gene is TRBD2 (5 bases). V lost 0 bases, J lost 7 bases, and 11 bases lay in between. Germline-derived CDR1 and CDR2 are SGDLS and YYNGEE. The CDR3 has 13 amino acids. CDR3 sequence reads: CASSVAASGEQYF. In DNA, the CDR3 is TGTGCCAGCAGCGTAGCGGCTTCGGGAGAGCAGTACTTC.

The genes are TRBV11-3 and TRBJ1-2; 7 bases match TRBD1. CDR3 size: 13 residues. Losses at the gene ends were 3 bases for V and 6 bases for J; bases not matched to a gene: 4. CDR1 is SGHNT and CDR2 is YENEEA in the germline V gene. The CDR3 here is CASSFRGEDGYTF. CDR3 in DNA: TGTGCCAGCAGCTTCAGGGGGGAGGATGGCTACACCTTC.

This clonotype has a handful of counts. A read error is possible here, since a much larger clone lies one base away. The rearrangement joins TRBV6-6 to TRBJ1-1; D gene uncertain. This CDR3 contains 12 residues. Germline CDR1 reads MNHNY; CDR2 reads SVGAGI (reference sequence). CDR3 coding DNA: TGTGCCAGCAGTTACGGGGAAACTGAAGCTCTCTTT. The encoded protein is CASSYGETEALF.

The sample holds many counts of this clonotype. The V call is TRBV6-2 or TRBV6-3, the J call TRBJ2-1; the match to TRBD2 covers 12 bases. V lost 1 base and J lost 7; bases outside the gene matches: 8. CDR1 MNHEY and CDR2 SVGEGT come from the germline V gene. The CDR3 contains 17 residues. Here the CDR3 DNA reads TGTGCCAGCAGTTACTGGGCGACTAGCGGGAGAGAGAATGAGCAGTTCTTC. Encoded protein: CASSYWATSGRENEQFF.

The chain recombines TRBV11-2 with TRBJ2-1, with TRBD1 matching 9 bases. CDR3 length: 13 amino acids. Germline V gives CDR1 SGHAT, CDR2 FQNNGV. The junction had 4 bases not matched to a gene; V was cut back by 8 bases and J by 5 bases. Here the CDR3 DNA reads TGTGCCAGCGCAGGGACAGGGCACAATGAGCAGTTCTTC. This gives the protein CASAGTGHNEQFF.

The chain links TRBV29-1 to TRBJ2-7; TRBD2 aligns across 13 bases. V lost 6 bases to trimming and J lost 0 bases; unmatched junction nucleotides: 11. The V gene's germline CDR1 is SQVTM and CDR2 ANQGSEA. CDR3 size: 17 residues. As DNA, the CDR3 is TGCAGCGTCTCCTACCCCGGGACTAGCGGGGACTCCTACGAGCAGTACTTC. Its translation is CSVSYPGTSGDSYEQYF.

The V gene is TRBV6-2 or TRBV6-3, the J gene TRBJ2-7; 9 bases map to TRBD2. The V segment lost 2 bases and the J segment 0 bases; nucleotides outside the gene matches: 5. The germline V gene has CDR1 MNHEY and CDR2 SVGEGT. The CDR3 runs 16 residues. The CDR3: CASSYEAGGSSYEQYF. The CDR3 coding sequence is TGTGCCAGCAGTTACGAGGCGGGAGGGAGCTCCTACGAGCAGTACTTC.

The rearrangement uses TRBV2 and TRBJ2-1, with D unclear. The V end lost 3 bases, the J end lost 7 bases, and 16 bases lay between the germline ends. The CDR3 length is 15 residues. CDR1 is SNHLY and CDR2 is FYNNEI in the germline V gene. CDR3 protein: CASSDSRSRRNEQFF. Here the CDR3 DNA reads TGTGCCAGCAGTGACTCGAGATCCCGCAGAAATGAGCAGTTCTTC.

This clonotype was counted at least ten times. The CDR3 spells CATSSGQGGNQPQHF. In DNA form, the CDR3 reads TGTGCCACCAGCTCAGGACAGGGCGGCAATCAGCCCCAGCATTTT. The chain links TRBV24-1 to TRBJ1-5; 8 nucleotides match TRBD1. Germline-derived CDR1 and CDR2 are KGHDR and SFDVKD. V gave up 7 bases and J gave up 2 bases; unmatched junction bases: 6. There are 15 residues in the CDR3.

The gene calls are TRBV11-2 and TRBJ2-5; D unresolved. The CDR3 consists of 15 residues. The V end lost 0 bases, the J end lost 0 bases, and 8 bases lay between the germline ends. Germline CDR1 and CDR2: SGHAT and FQNNGV. CDR3 residues: CASSLEVTYQETQYF. The CDR3 bases are TGTGCCAGCAGCTTAGAAGTAACGTACCAAGAGACCCAGTACTTC.

J is TRBJ2-4 and V is TRBV28, with 7 bases identical to TRBD1. Trimming at V came to 3 bases and at J to 0 bases, leaving 14 bases not matched to a gene. The CDR3 is made up of 19 amino acids. Germline V CDR1 and CDR2: MDHEN, SYDVKM. CDR3 DNA: TGTGCCAGCAGTTTCATCTCGACCCAACAGGGGCTAGCCAAAAACATTCAGTACTTC. It is translated as CASSFISTQQGLAKNIQYF.

CDR3 nucleotides: TGTGCCTGGTCCGGCGGACTAGCGGGACAGAATGAGCAGTTCTTC. This sequence encodes CAWSGGLAGQNEQFF. This rearrangement joins TRBV30 to TRBJ2-1; 12 nucleotides align to TRBD2. CDR1 is GTSNPN and CDR2 is SVGIG in the germline V gene (reference sequence). The V and J ends lost 5 bases and 7 bases, in that order; junction bases with no gene match: 9. This CDR3 has 15 residues.

This clonotype was found many times. The rearrangement uses TRBV28 and TRBJ2-7; the D is unclear. Looked up from germline, CDR1 is MDHEN and CDR2 is SYDVKM. CDR3 length equals 14 residues. The V gene lost 6 bases and the J gene lost 3 bases, with 15 bases spanning the gap. CDR3 DNA sequence: TGTGCCAGCAGCCTCCGCTCTTACCTCTACGAGCAGTACTTC. Amino acids: CASSLRSYLYEQYF.

This clonotype was counted at least ten times. The V gene is TRBV24-1, the J gene TRBJ2-3; no reliable D call. The germline CDR1 and CDR2 sequences are KGHDR and SFDVKD. This CDR3 contains 16 residues. The ends were cut back, 4 bases at V and 3 bases at J, with 16 bases in the middle. CDR3 sequence: CATSDFGGTGTDTQYF. In DNA, the CDR3 is TGTGCCACCAGTGACTTCGGCGGAACCGGGACAGATACGCAGTATTTT.

Details on this clonotype: This clone may be a read error of a much larger clone one base away. As the CDR3 is not closed by the conserved phenylalanine or tryptophan, this likely results from a read error. The V and J genes are TRBV28 and TRBJ2-7, with TRBD1 matching 8 bases. V trimming: 5 bases; J trimming: 9 bases; junction bases outside the gene matches: 6. Germline CDR1 MDHEN, CDR2 SYDVKM. The CDR3 contains 12 residues. CDR3: CASSLDRALQYL. The CDR3 nucleotides read TGTGCCAGCAGTCTGGACAGGGCGTTGCAGTACCTC.

This rearrangement joins TRBV6-2 or TRBV6-3 to TRBJ2-5; TRBD2 might be the D (6 bases). Germline V gives CDR1 MNHEY, CDR2 SVGEGT. The V end lost 8 bases, the J end lost 3 bases, and 13 bases lay between the germline ends. The CDR3 length is 13 residues. CDR3 nucleotide sequence: TGTGCCAGCCTCGGGAGAGGGGAAGAGACCCAGTACTTC. Protein product: CASLGRGEETQYF.

The chain links TRBV3-1 to TRBJ2-1, with 9 positions matching TRBD2. CDR1 is LGHDT, CDR2 YNNKEL, per germline (reference sequence). The V gene end was trimmed by 4 bases and the J gene end by 5 bases; junction bases not matched to a gene: 3. CDR3 length: 14 amino acids. CDR3 coding DNA: TGTGCCAGCAGCCGGCGCGGGGGGGACAATGAGCAGTTCTTC. It translates to CASSRRGGDNEQFF.

The chain joins TRBV5-4 to TRBJ2-2; weak D call: TRBD2 (7 bases). The V end lost 5 bases, the J end lost 6 bases, and 17 bases lay between the germline ends. The length of the CDR3 is 15 residues. Germline V CDR1 and CDR2: SGHNT, YYREEE (reference sequence). For the CDR3, the DNA is TGTGCCAGCAGAACCGGGACTAAGGGGGCCGGGGAGCTGTTTTTT. Its protein is CASRTGTKGAGELFF.

In its sample, this clonotype was seen many times. The chain recombines TRBV10-2 with TRBJ2-7; no clear D. The germline V gene encodes CDR1 WSHSY and CDR2 SAAADI. The length of the CDR3 is 14 residues. Trimming pared 4 bases from V and 1 base from J, leaving 11 bases between. CDR3 protein: CASSVLVGSYEQYF. In DNA form, the CDR3 reads TGCGCCAGCAGTGTCCTAGTCGGGTCCTACGAGCAGTACTTC.

This clonotype was seen repeatedly, ten times or more. The chain has TRBV6-1 and TRBJ2-5; a possible D gene is TRBD1 (6 bases). The CDR3 is 13 residues long. The V end lost 8 bases, the J end lost 0 bases, and 10 bases lay between the germline ends. Germline-derived CDR1 and CDR2 are MNHNS and SASEGT. The CDR3 DNA sequence: TGTGCCAGCGGGGACACCAACCAAGAGACCCAGTACTTC. Translation gives CASGDTNQETQYF.

This clonotype was seen ten or more times. This chain joins TRBV9 and TRBJ1-2; D gene ambiguous. The germline V gene encodes CDR1 SGDLS and CDR2 YYNGEE. Trimming stripped 3 bases from V and 7 bases from J, with 22 bases between. CDR3 length equals 16 residues. The CDR3 loop reads CASSGTNRAESSGYTF. In DNA form, the CDR3 reads TGTGCCAGCAGCGGGACCAATCGGGCGGAGTCGAGTGGCTACACCTTC.

This clonotype was counted ten times or more. The V call is TRBV7-9, the J call TRBJ1-1, with D perhaps TRBD1 (6 bases). V shed 3 bases and J shed 5 bases, with 16 bases lying between them. Germline loops: CDR1 SEHNR, CDR2 FQNEAQ (reference sequence). The CDR3 has 15 residues. The CDR3 here is CASSLGGRLETEAFF. In DNA form, the CDR3 reads TGTGCCAGCAGCTTGGGGGGCCGCCTGGAGACTGAAGCTTTCTTT.

In this sample, this clonotype turned up many times. Written as DNA, the CDR3 is TGTGCCAGCAGTCCACACTCCGGGACAGGGCCTCCCGAGCAGTACTTC. It specifies CASSPHSGTGPPEQYF. This chain connects TRBV28 to TRBJ2-7; 9 bases map to TRBD1. This CDR3 has 16 amino acids. Germline assignment: CDR1 MDHEN and CDR2 SYDVKM. Trimming cost V 5 bases and J 6 bases; bases outside gene matches: 14.

There are many counts of this clonotype. The chain recombines TRBV27 with TRBJ1-5, with 7 bases aligning to TRBD1. Germline lookup yields CDR1 MNHEY and CDR2 SMNVEV (reference sequence). The length of the CDR3 is 15 residues. V gave up 4 bases and J gave up 2 bases; unmatched junction bases: 5. CDR3 DNA sequence: TGTGCCAGCAGTTCGACAGGGCAGGGCAATCAGCCCCAGCATTTT. Protein product: CASSSTGQGNQPQHF.

This clonotype has only one observation. The chain joins TRBV2 to TRBJ1-1, with TRBD1 identical over 12 bases. V was clipped by 5 bases and J by 1 base; unmatched bases: 5. The CDR3 spans 16 residues. CDR1 and CDR2 from the germline V gene are SNHLY and FYNNEI. Here the CDR3 reads CASSSGTGGANTEAFF. As DNA, the CDR3 is TGTGCCAGCAGTTCCGGGACAGGGGGCGCGAACACTGAAGCTTTCTTT.